This TCR beta chain stems from a study of blood T cell repertoires in COVID-19. The cohort comprised adults aged roughly 18 to 95 years residing in around 25 US areas. Categorization into cohorts depended on clinical history that participants reported. Exposed enrollees had met someone with a PCR-confirmed or clinician-diagnosed COVID-19 case at some point within the 2 weeks before study entry. V was clipped by 3 bases and J by 0 bases, with 12 bases between them. The CDR3 contains 16 residues. Germline-derived CDR1 and CDR2 are MDHEN and SYDVKM. TCRdb keeps only in-frame clones here, not all; method: immunoSEQ multiplex PCR. This table has 150,000 or so clones, roughly 87% appearing once.

The J gene is TRBJ1-3, the V gene TRBV28, with D possibly TRBD1 on 5 matching bases. The receptor's source is a woman aged 40 to 50 who had been exposed to COVID-19. The specimen sequenced was PBMCs or T cells enriched from blood (not recorded which). The CDR3 coding sequence is TGTGCCAGCAGTTTGGGCAGGGCCTACTCTGGAAACACCATATATTTT. Translated, it gives CASSLGRAYSGNTIYF.